Listed below are T cell receptor beta chains from one sample, sequenced in a study of technical replicates of blood from a few donors. The protocol was immunoSEQ multiplex PCR, while the TCRdb copy is restricted to in-frame clones and leaves out a portion. The table has around 86,000 clones, 90% to 97% seen once. The sample comprised T cells isolated from PBMCs. The source of these receptors is a human donor in good health. CDR3s include the opening cysteine and the closing phenylalanine or tryptophan. D genes are given only for firm matches. A row's size may be missing; if present it is once, few, many or a size class.

abundance,d_gene,v_gene,j_gene,CDR3aa,CDR3nt
.,TRBD1,TRBV6-5,TRBJ2-7,CASTTPGQGTYEQYF,TGTGCCAGCACCACTCCGGGACAGGGGACCTACGAGCAGTACTTC
.,.,TRBV5-1,TRBJ2-5,CASSFEAQETQYF,TGCGCCAGCAGCTTTGAAGCGCAAGAGACCCAGTACTTC
.,.,TRBV6-5,TRBJ2-5,CASRLGSQETQYF,TGTGCCAGCAGACTTGGGAGCCAAGAGACCCAGTACTTC
.,.,TRBV11-2,TRBJ1-4,CASATGWREKLFF,TGTGCCAGCGCCACAGGGTGGCGAGAAAAACTGTTTTTT
.,.,TRBV4-1,TRBJ2-7,CASSQGGAVPDPYF,TGCGCCAGCAGCCAAGGCGGGGCAGTCCCCGACCCTTACTTC
.,.,TRBV28,TRBJ2-3,CASSSFGSLSSTDTQYF,TGTGCCAGCAGCTCCTTCGGGTCTCTTTCTAGCACAGATACGCAGTATTTT
.,TRBD1,TRBV7-7,TRBJ2-5,CASSLKTQGAETQYF,TGTGCTAGCAGCTTAAAGACACAGGGGGCAGAGACCCAGTACTTC
once,.,TRBV7-9,TRBJ1-2,CASSLNQNNYGYTF,TGTGCCAGCAGCTTAAATCAGAATAACTATGGCTACACCTTC
once,TRBD1,TRBV7-9,TRBJ1-1,CASSASLGTGETEAFF,TGTGCCAGCAGCGCCAGCCTCGGGACAGGGGAAACTGAAGCTTTCTTT
.,TRBD1,TRBV18,TRBJ2-5,CASSSDRGLETQYF,TGTGCCAGCTCATCGGACAGGGGGCTAGAGACCCAGTACTTC
.,TRBD1,TRBV19,TRBJ2-7,CASREPGQGSEQYF,TGTGCCAGTAGGGAACCGGGACAGGGAAGCGAGCAGTACTTC
.,.,TRBV29-1,TRBJ1-2,CSVDARGTYGYTF,TGCAGCGTTGACGCACGGGGGACCTATGGCTACACCTTC
.,.,TRBV7-9,TRBJ1-1,CASSSGVSNLNTEAFF,TGTGCCAGCAGCTCAGGGGTATCCAATTTGAACACTGAAGCTTTCTTT
.,.,TRBV5-1,TRBJ2-1,CASSLQGYEQFF,TGCGCCAGCAGCTTGCAGGGGTATGAGCAGTTCTTC
.,TRBD2,TRBV6-5,TRBJ2-5,CASKTRGGLLETQYF,TGTGCCAGCAAAACCCGCGGGGGTTTGCTTGAGACCCAGTACTTC
.,TRBD2,TRBV28,TRBJ2-5,CASSSPGGSGETQYF,TGTGCCAGCAGTTCCCCTGGCGGGAGCGGAGAGACCCAGTACTTC
once,.,TRBV4-1,TRBJ2-1,CASSQDTSSVIIYNEQFF,TGCGCCAGCAGCCAAGATACAAGCAGCGTCATTATCTACAATGAGCAGTTCTTC
.,.,TRBV7-3,TRBJ1-1,CASSIQMNTEAFF,TGTGCCAGCAGCATCCAGATGAACACTGAAGCTTTCTTT
once,.,TRBV30,TRBJ2-1,CAWSTGENEQFF,TGTGCCTGGAGTACCGGGGAGAATGAGCAGTTCTTC
.,TRBD2,TRBV6-6,TRBJ2-1,CASFPGTSDEQFF,TGTGCCAGCTTTCCAGGGACTAGCGATGAGCAGTTCTTC
.,.,TRBV18,TRBJ1-3,CASSPGQAPGNTIYF,TGTGCCAGCTCACCAGGGCAGGCCCCTGGAAACACCATATATTTT
.,.,TRBV5-6,TRBJ2-7,CASSSQRGYYEQYF,TGTGCCAGCAGCTCCCAACGGGGATACTACGAGCAGTACTTC
.,TRBD2,TRBV6-5,TRBJ2-5,CASSWGGKYQETQYF,TGTGCCAGCAGTTGGGGGGGGAAGTACCAAGAGACCCAGTACTTC